This T cell receptor beta chain was recorded in a study of beta chain features in type 1 diabetes. This clone was detected a few times. As every portion of the isolated RNA was reverse transcribed, the sequencing read expressed TCRB transcripts. Method: immunoSEQ multiplex PCR; TCRdb's copy keeps in-frame clones and lacks some. The table includes approximately 400,000 clones, about 15% detected once. The V and J ends lost 4 bases and 4 bases, in that order; junction bases with no gene match: 7. The germline gives CDR1 SGDLS, CDR2 YYNGEE. This CDR3 region has 14 residues. The specimen was naive CD4+ T cells from blood. The receptor comes from a woman aged 18-29 years in good health. The chain recombines TRBV9 with TRBJ2-5; 7 nucleotides match TRBD1. The CDR3 bases are TGTGCCAGCAGCTCAGATTACAGGGGAGAGACCCAGTACTTC. This gives the protein CASSSDYRGETQYF.